The clone carrying this T cell receptor beta chain occurred once. The data belong to a study of CD8 T cells in Susac syndrome. This CDR3 is built from 15 residues. Trimming pared 4 bases from V and 8 bases from J, leaving 17 bases between. Random hexamers were used to reverse transcribe an amount of roughly 0.5 to 1 ug RNA. With immunoSEQ multiplex PCR, TCR beta CDR3 was amplified across 54 Vbeta and 13 Jbeta. TCRdb redid the calling of the immunoSEQ multiplex PCR reads with MiXCR, one entry per CDR3 protein. The table has roughly 130,000 distinct CDR3 sequences, about 95% seen once. The authors sequenced TCR beta from blood CD8+ and CD4+ T cells. The multiple sclerosis controls were treatment-naive patients affected by stable or active relapsing-remitting disease. The authors negatively isolated CD8+ and CD4+ T cells and FACS-enriched TEMRA cells.

The sequenced sample consisted of CD4+ T cells from PBMCs. The sequence was collected from a human donor with multiple sclerosis. V and J are TRBV12-3 or TRBV12-4 and TRBJ1-4; no clear D gene. The CDR3 loop reads CASSSLVGGLEKLFF. The CDR3 nucleotides are TGTGCCAGCAGTTCCTTGGTCGGAGGATTGGAAAAACTGTTTTTT.